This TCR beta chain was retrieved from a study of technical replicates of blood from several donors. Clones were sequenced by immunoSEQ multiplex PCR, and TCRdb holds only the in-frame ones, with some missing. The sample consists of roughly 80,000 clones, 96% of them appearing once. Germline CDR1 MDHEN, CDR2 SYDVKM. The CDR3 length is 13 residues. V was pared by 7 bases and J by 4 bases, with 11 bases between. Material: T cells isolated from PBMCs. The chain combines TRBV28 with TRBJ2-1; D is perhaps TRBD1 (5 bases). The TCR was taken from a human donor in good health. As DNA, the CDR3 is TGTGCCAGCACATGGACACAATACAATGAGCAGTTCTTC. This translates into CASTWTQYNEQFF.